A selection of T cell receptor beta chains follows, all from one sample in a study of blood T cell repertoires in COVID-19. Profiling relied on immunoSEQ multiplex PCR, and the TCRdb table lists in-frame clones only, not all of them. The repertoire holds 250,000 to 350,000 clones, with nearly 90% as singletons. Sequenced material: PBMCs or T cells enriched from blood (not recorded which). The receptor set was obtained from a woman aged 18-29 years with acute COVID-19. CDR3s include the opening cysteine and the closing phenylalanine or tryptophan.

J,V,CDR3
TRBJ2-2,TRBV28,CASSLWRATNTGELFF
TRBJ2-1,TRBV7-9,CASSLKPPESRYINEQFF
TRBJ2-1,TRBV6-5,CASSYSTNEQFF
TRBJ2-7,TRBV10-3,CAISGTGGNEQYF
TRBJ2-1,TRBV18,CASSPRAGGPSNEQFF
TRBJ2-5,TRBV27,CASSPRTSEETQYF
TRBJ2-3,TRBV7-9,CASAMGGGTDTQYF
TRBJ2-1,TRBV10-1,CASSDRFNRNEQFF
TRBJ1-5,TRBV6-5,CASSIQGSQPQHF
TRBJ2-7,TRBV19,CASSIGTGGTYEQYF
TRBJ2-7,TRBV7-6,CASSLGYRDRGHEQYF
TRBJ2-2,TRBV4-2,CARTRTSGNTGELFF
TRBJ1-1,TRBV29-1,CSVGEQGLNTEAFF
TRBJ1-1,TRBV18,CASSPLSGGEAFF
TRBJ2-6,TRBV28,CASRKGQGLSGANVLTF
TRBJ2-3,TRBV9,CASSVARPHHAFTDTQYF
TRBJ1-5,TRBV6-5,CASETGYSNQPQHF
TRBJ2-2,TRBV7-9,CASSLSLGQHTGELFF
TRBJ2-1,TRBV5-8,CASSSGQGAGNEQFF
TRBJ1-1,TRBV7-2,CASSLVEGTEAFF
TRBJ2-1,TRBV7-6,CASSLGAVPYNEQFF
TRBJ2-7,TRBV4-3,CASSQVGDSGRYEQYF
TRBJ1-5,TRBV2,CASSGPSLGPQHF
TRBJ1-2,TRBV12-1,CASSFSRQVAYYGYTF
TRBJ2-1,TRBV28,CASSLASVGVLVAGRPNNEQFF
TRBJ2-7,TRBV10-3,CAISESGTSGRSGQYF
TRBJ1-1,TRBV14,CASSVLQGAGTEAFF
TRBJ2-7,TRBV27,CASGGLREQYF
TRBJ1-1,TRBV5-1,CASSLKSAEMNTEAFF
TRBJ2-1,TRBV27,CASRLTGTAFRNEQFF
TRBJ2-5,TRBV7-2,CASSPRQGVQETQYF
TRBJ2-1,TRBV10-3,CAISESGEINEQFF
TRBJ2-7,TRBV10-3,CAISEWRGTYEQYF
TRBJ1-4,TRBV5-1,CASKARGEKLFF
TRBJ2-7,TRBV19,CASTGTSGPSYEQYF
TRBJ2-6,TRBV5-4,CASSLGFSGANVLTF
TRBJ1-2,TRBV5-1,CASSSLETGDYGYTF
TRBJ1-1,TRBV19,CASSPMAGTEAFF
TRBJ2-7,TRBV19,CASSRQGGDEQYF
TRBJ2-1,TRBV29-1,CSARIAGDNEQFF
TRBJ2-7,TRBV11-2,CASSGTGTSGRFGEQYF